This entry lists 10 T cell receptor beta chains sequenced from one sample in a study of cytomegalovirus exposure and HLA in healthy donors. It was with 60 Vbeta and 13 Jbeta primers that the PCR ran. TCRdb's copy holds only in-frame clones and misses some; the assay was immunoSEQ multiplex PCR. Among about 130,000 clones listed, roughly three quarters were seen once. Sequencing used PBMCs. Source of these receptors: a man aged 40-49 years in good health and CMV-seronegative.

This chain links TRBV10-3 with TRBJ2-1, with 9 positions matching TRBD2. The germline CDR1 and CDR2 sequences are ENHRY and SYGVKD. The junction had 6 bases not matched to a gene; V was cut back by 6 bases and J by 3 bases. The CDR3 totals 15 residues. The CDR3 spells CAIRRGGGDYNEQFF. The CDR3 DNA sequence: TGTGCCATCAGGCGAGGCGGGGGGGACTACAATGAGCAGTTCTTC.

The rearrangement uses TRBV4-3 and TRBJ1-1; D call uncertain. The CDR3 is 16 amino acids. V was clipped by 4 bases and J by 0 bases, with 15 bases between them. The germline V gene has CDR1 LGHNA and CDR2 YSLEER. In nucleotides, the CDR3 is TGCGCCAGCAGCCCCGGGAAGGGAAAGGTGAACACTGAAGCTTTCTTT. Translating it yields CASSPGKGKVNTEAFF.

The CDR3 region is CASSLTAGESYEQYF. CDR3 nucleotide sequence: TGTGCCAGCAGCTTGACAGCGGGGGAATCCTACGAGCAGTACTTC. The V call is TRBV5-4, the J call TRBJ2-7; 8 nucleotides align to TRBD2. The CDR3 is 15 residues long. Germline loops: CDR1 SGHNT, CDR2 YYREEE (reference sequence). The trim removed 1 base at V and 1 base at J, leaving 4 bases unmatched.

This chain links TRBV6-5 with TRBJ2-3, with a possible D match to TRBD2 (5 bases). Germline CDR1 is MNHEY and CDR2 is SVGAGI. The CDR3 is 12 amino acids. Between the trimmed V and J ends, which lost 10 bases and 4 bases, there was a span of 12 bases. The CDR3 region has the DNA TGTGCCACCCGGGGTGCCCCAGATACGCAGTATTTT. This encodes CATRGAPDTQYF.

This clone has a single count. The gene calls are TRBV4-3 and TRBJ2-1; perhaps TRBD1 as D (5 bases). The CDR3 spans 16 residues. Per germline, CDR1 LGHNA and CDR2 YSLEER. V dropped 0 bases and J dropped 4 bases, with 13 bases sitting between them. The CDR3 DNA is TGCGCCAGCAGCCAAGATCTCCAGGGCCCGTACAATGAGCAGTTCTTC. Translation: CASSQDLQGPYNEQFF.

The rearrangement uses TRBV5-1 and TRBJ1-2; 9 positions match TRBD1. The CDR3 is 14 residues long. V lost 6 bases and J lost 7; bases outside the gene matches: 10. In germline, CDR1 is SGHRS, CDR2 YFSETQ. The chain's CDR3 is CASTLGTGHFGYTF. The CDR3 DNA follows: TGCGCCAGCACGTTGGGGACAGGGCACTTTGGCTACACCTTC.

This CDR3 is CSVVPLGSSYEQYF. The CDR3 DNA sequence: TGCAGCGTTGTCCCCCTGGGGAGCTCCTACGAGCAGTACTTC. The chain uses TRBV29-1 and TRBJ2-7; TRBD2 is a possible D gene (5 bases). Trimming took off 4 bases at V and 0 bases at J, with 13 bases between the two ends. The CDR3 contains 14 residues. CDR1 and CDR2 (germline): SQVTM, ANQGSEA.

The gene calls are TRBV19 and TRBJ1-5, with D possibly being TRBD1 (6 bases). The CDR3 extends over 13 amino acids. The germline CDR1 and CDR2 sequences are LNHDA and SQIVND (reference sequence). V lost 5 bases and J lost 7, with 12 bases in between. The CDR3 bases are TGTGCCAGTAGTCTACAGGGTTGGCAGCCCCAGCATTTT. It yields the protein CASSLQGWQPQHF.

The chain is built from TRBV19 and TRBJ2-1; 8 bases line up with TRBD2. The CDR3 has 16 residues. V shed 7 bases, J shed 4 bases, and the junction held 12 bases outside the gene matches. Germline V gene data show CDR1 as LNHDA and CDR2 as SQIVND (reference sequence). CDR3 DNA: TGTGCCAGTATCGGGAGGGGCAGGGACACTTACAATGAGCAGTTCTTC. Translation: CASIGRGRDTYNEQFF.

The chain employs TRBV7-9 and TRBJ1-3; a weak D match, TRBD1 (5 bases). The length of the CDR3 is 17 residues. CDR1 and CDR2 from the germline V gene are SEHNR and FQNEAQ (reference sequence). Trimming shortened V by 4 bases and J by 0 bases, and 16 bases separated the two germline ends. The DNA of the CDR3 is TGTGCCAGCAGCTCCCACGGGAGGGGCTTCTCTGGAAACACCATATATTTT. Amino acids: CASSSHGRGFSGNTIYF.